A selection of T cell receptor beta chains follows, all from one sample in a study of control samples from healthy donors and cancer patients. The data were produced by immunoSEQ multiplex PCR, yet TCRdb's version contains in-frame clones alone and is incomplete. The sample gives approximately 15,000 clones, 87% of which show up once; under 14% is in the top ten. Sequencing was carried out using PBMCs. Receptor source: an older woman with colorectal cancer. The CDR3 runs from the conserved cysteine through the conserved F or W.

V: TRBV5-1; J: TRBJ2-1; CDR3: CASSLVLDNEQFF
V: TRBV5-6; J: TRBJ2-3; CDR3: CASSLVSWERTDTQYF
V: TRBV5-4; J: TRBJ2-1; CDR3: CASSTSYRLAGNEQFF
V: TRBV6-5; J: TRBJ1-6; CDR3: CASSLTQRDSPLHF
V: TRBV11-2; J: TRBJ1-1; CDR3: CASSLQQMNTEAFF
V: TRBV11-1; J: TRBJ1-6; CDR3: CASSLRRNNSPLHF
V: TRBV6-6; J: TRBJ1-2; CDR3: CASSYSEVGYTF
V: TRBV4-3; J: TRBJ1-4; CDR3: CASSPRGSEKLFF
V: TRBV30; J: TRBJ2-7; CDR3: CAWSEGSFYEQYF
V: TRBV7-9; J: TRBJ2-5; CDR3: CASSFSGKEKETQYF
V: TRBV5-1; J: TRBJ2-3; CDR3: CASSVAYLGGGTDTQYF
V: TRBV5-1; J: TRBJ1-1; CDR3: CASSLASRGYTEAFF
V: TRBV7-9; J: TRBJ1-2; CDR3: CASSPSGGIYGYTF
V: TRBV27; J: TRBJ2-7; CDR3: CASGELGTGVYEQYF
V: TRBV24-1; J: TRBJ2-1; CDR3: CATSEVHHPYRQFF
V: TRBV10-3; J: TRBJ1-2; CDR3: CAISDPGEDGYTF
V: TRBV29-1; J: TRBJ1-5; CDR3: CSVTGTSNQPQHF
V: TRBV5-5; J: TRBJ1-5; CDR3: CASSLRANQPQHF
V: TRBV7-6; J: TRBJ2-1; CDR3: CASSFSGGLRSEQFF
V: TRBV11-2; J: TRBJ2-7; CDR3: CASSLGSLAGRFNEQYF
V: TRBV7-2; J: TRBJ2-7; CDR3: CASSLLGLAGGYEQYF
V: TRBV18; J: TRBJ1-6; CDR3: CASSPQSGDNSPLHF
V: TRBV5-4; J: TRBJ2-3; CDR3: CASSLEAGDTQYF
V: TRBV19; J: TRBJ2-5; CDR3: CASSMEGTGGMETQYF
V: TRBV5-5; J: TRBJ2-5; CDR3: CASSLQTRAQETQYF
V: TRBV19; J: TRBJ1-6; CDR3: CASKLQERSPLHF
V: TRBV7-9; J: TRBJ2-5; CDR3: CASSLGRGQETQYF
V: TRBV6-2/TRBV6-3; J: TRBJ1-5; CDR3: CASSRTALSNQPQHF
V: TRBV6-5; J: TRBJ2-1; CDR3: CASRDRGVGNEQFF
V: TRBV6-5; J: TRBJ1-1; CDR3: CASSMTASNTEAFF
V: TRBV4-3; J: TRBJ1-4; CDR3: CASSQGEFEKLFF
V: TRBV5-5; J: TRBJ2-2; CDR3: CASSLQQGVTGELFF
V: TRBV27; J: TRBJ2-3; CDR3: CASSRGLAGGQYTQYF
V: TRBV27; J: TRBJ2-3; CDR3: CASSSDYPGFTSTDTQYF
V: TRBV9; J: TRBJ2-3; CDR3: CASSVDLGGAGAADTQYF
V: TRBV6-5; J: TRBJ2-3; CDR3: CASRDRGRTDTQYF
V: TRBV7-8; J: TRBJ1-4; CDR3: CASSRDRNEKLFF
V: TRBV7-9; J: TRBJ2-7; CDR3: CASSFRDSSYEQYF
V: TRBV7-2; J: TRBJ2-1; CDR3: CASSLGTSGFNEQFF
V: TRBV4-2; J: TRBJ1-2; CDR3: CASSQAGTGGPTYGYTF
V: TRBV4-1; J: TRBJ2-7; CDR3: CASSQAANRADEQYF
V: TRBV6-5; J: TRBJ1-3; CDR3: CASSPNYRTIYF
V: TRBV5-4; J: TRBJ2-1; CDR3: CASSLDTGGGNEQFF
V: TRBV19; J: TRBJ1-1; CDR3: CASSIELGLTEAFF
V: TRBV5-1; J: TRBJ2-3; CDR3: CASSLVDGGGRAKDTQYF
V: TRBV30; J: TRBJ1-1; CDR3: CAWSVRLRVYTEAFF
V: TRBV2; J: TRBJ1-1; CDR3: CASTQSNTEAFF
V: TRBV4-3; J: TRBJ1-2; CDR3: CASSPTLRTNYGYTF
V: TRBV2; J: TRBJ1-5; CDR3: CASSERRGEPQHF
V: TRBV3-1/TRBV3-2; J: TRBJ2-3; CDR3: CASSQVPKSLGASTDTQYF
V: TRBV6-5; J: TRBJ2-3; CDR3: CASSMRGTDTQYF
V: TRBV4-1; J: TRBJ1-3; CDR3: CASTQLTGSGNTIYF